The T cell receptor (beta chain) under discussion was sequenced for a study of shared clonotypes between healthy human individuals. The length of the CDR3 is 15 residues. CDR1 is LGHNA, CDR2 YSLEER, per germline. Trimming cost V 6 bases and J 6 bases; bases outside gene matches: 4. Terminally differentiated effector memory CD45RA+ cells were excluded by CCR7 positive selection of CD45RO-negative cells. TCRdb's copy holds only in-frame clones and misses some; the assay was immunoSEQ multiplex PCR. This sample has almost 700,000 clones, with just over 90% found just once. This sequence joins TRBV4-3 and TRBJ2-2; 13 bases are shared with TRBD2. Sequences were obtained from naive CD8+ T cells sorted from blood. The receptor was isolated from a man aged 25 to 45 in good health. The DNA of the CDR3 is TGCGCCAGCAGACACGGACTAGCGGGAGCCGGGGAGCTGTTTTTT. Translating it yields CASRHGLAGAGELFF.